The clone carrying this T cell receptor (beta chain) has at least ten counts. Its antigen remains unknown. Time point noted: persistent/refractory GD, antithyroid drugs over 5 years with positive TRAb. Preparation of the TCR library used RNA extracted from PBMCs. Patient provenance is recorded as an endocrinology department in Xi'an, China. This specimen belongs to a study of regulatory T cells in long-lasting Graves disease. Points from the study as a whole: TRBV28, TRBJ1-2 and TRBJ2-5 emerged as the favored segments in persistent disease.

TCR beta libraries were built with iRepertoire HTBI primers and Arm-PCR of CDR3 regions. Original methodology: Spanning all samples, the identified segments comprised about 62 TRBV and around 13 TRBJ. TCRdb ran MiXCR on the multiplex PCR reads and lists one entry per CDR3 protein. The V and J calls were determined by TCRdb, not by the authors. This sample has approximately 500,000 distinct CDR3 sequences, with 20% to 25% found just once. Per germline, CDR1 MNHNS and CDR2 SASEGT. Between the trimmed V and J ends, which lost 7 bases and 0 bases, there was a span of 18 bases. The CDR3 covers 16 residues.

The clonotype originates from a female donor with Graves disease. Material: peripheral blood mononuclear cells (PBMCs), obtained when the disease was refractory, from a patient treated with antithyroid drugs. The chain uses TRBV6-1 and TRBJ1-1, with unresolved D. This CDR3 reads CASTVGIIVMNTEAFF. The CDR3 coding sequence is TGTGCCAGCACCGTGGGGATCATAGTGATGAACACTGAAGCTTTCTTT.